Listed below are T cell receptor beta chains from one sample, sequenced in a study of cytomegalovirus exposure and HLA in healthy donors. TCRdb keeps only in-frame clones here, not all; method: immunoSEQ multiplex PCR. Here the sample spans 95,000 to 110,000 clones, 75% to 80% being singletons. The sample was PBMCs. The receptors shown here come from a man aged 55-75 years in good health and CMV-seropositive. The CDR3 runs from the conserved cysteine through the conserved F or W. Rows give clone size only sometimes, using once, few, many, or a class for an expanded clone.

.	TRBJ1-1	TRBV10-3	CAISEKGVNGNTEAFF
few	TRBJ1-3	TRBV28	CASSLGQGVGWTGNTIYF
.	TRBJ1-2	TRBV27	CASSLRTGGAYGYTF
few	TRBJ2-1	TRBV11-2	CASSLDYGRSYNEQFF
few	TRBJ2-7	TRBV9	CASSVPRGTYSYEQYF
.	TRBJ1-2	TRBV18	CASSPSHPGQGKGYGYTF
.	TRBJ2-7	TRBV7-2	CASSLAAAREQYF
.	TRBJ2-3	TRBV28	CASSVLAGSTDTQYF
.	TRBJ2-5	TRBV5-1	CASSLQSQAQETQYF
few	TRBJ2-3	TRBV4-3	CASSLGQGSDTQYF
.	TRBJ2-1	TRBV6-5	CASTPPGGGNEQFF
.	TRBJ2-3	TRBV10-1	CASSDTGENTDTQYF